Listed here are 18 T cell receptor beta chains from one sample, sequenced in a study of blood T cell repertoires in COVID-19. The assay was immunoSEQ multiplex PCR, and TCRdb's table has in-frame clones only and misses some. Of approximately 230,000 clones in the sample, around nine tenths were seen once. Sequencing used peripheral blood. Receptor source: an elderly man with acute or convalescent COVID-19.

This clone was seen just once. The chain recombines TRBV2 with TRBJ2-1; tentative D call: TRBD2 (5 bases). Germline V gives CDR1 SNHLY, CDR2 FYNNEI. There are 14 residues in the CDR3. Trimming removed 4 bases at V and 5 bases at J, with 12 bases between. This chain's CDR3 is CASSVLALHNEQFF. The CDR3 DNA reads as TGTGCCAGCAGTGTGCTAGCACTACACAATGAGCAGTTCTTC.

As DNA, the CDR3 is TGTGCCAGCAGTTTATATGGCAGGGGAAATCAGCCCCAGCATTTT. Residues: CASSLYGRGNQPQHF. The chain joins TRBV28 to TRBJ1-5, with D perhaps matching TRBD1 (6 bases). The CDR3 has 15 amino acids. V gave up 1 base and J gave up 4 bases, with 11 bases separating them. Germline assignment: CDR1 MDHEN and CDR2 SYDVKM.

Remarks on this clone: One junction end does not reproduce the germline sequence, and a read error may be involved. The genes are TRBV7-7 and TRBJ2-1; 9 positions match TRBD2. This CDR3 is built from 15 residues. CDR1 and CDR2 (germline): SSHAT, FNYEAQ (reference sequence). CDR3 region: CASSLVAGAYNEQFF. The CDR3 nucleotides are TGTGCTAGCAGCTTAGTAGCGGGAGCCTACAATGAGCAGTTCTTC.

The V gene is TRBV2, the J gene TRBJ2-5; 9 bases line up with TRBD1. The V and J ends lost 6 bases and 5 bases, in that order; junction bases with no gene match: 7. This CDR3 comprises 14 residues. Germline-derived CDR1 and CDR2 are SNHLY and FYNNEI. The CDR3 loop is CASRSQGASETQYF. CDR3 bases: TGTGCCAGCAGATCACAGGGGGCGTCGGAGACCCAGTACTTC.

This chain links TRBV5-1 with TRBJ2-3; 16 bases line up with TRBD2. Germline CDR1 SGHRS, CDR2 YFSETQ. The CDR3 has 19 residues. V lost 3 bases, J lost 3 bases, and 10 bases stayed unmatched. The CDR3 coding sequence is TGCGCCAGCAGCTCAACCGGGACTAGCGGGGGGGCCTGGACAGATACGCAGTATTTT. Translated, it gives CASSSTGTSGGAWTDTQYF.

This chain uses TRBV19 with TRBJ1-1; TRBD1 aligns across 9 bases. There are 15 residues in the CDR3. The germline V gene encodes CDR1 LNHDA and CDR2 SQIVND (reference sequence). V was clipped by 1 base and J by 2 bases; unmatched bases: 2. CDR3 amino acids: CASSIAGQGNTEAFF. In DNA, the CDR3 is TGTGCCAGTAGTATAGCGGGACAGGGAAACACTGAAGCTTTCTTT.

The genes are TRBV5-5 and TRBJ2-3; TRBD1 matches at 8 bases. The CDR3 length is 15 residues. Losses at the gene ends were 4 bases for V and 2 bases for J; bases not matched to a gene: 6. Germline V gene sequence: CDR1 SGHKS, CDR2 YYEKEE (reference sequence). The chain's CDR3 is CASSIRGLHTDTQYF. In DNA, the CDR3 is TGTGCCAGCAGCATCAGGGGGCTTCACACAGATACGCAGTATTTT.

V gene TRBV7-2 combines with J gene TRBJ2-1; the match to TRBD2 covers 8 bases. This CDR3 contains 15 residues. V shed 1 base, J shed 7 bases, and the junction held 6 bases outside the gene matches. CDR1 is SGHTA and CDR2 is FQGNSA in the germline V gene. This CDR3 is CASSLEAGVRNEQFF. CDR3 DNA: TGTGCCAGCAGCTTAGAAGCGGGAGTAAGAAATGAGCAGTTCTTC.

This chain connects TRBV10-3 to TRBJ1-4, with TRBD1 matching 10 bases. The CDR3 extends over 15 amino acids. J lost 6 bases, V lost 3 bases, and 4 bases had no gene match. From germline, CDR1 is ENHRY and CDR2 SYGVKD. In DNA form, the CDR3 reads TGTGCCATCAGTGACCAGACAGGGGGCGATGAAAAACTGTTTTTT. This codes for CAISDQTGGDEKLFF.

The CDR3 DNA is TGTGCCAGCAGCACCGGGACAGGGATGGACAATGAGCAGTTCTTC. It translates to CASSTGTGMDNEQFF. The rearrangement links TRBV11-3 to TRBJ2-1; 9 nucleotides line up with TRBD1. CDR3 size: 15 residues. The germline V gene encodes CDR1 SGHNT and CDR2 YENEEA. V shed 5 bases, J shed 5 bases, and the junction held 7 bases outside the gene matches.

This clone was observed a handful of times. The same CDR3 is also encoded by other DNA sequences in this sample. The rearrangement links TRBV28 to TRBJ1-2; D uncertain. This CDR3 contains 13 residues. Germline V gene sequence: CDR1 MDHEN, CDR2 SYDVKM. V was trimmed by 2 bases and J by 0 bases, leaving 4 bases between them. The CDR3 DNA reads TGTGCCAGCAGTTTAACAGCTAACTATGGCTACACCTTC. Protein product: CASSLTANYGYTF.

As concerns this clone: This specimen includes other DNA sequences encoding the same CDR3. The rearrangement uses TRBV2 and TRBJ1-2; 7 bases fit TRBD1. This CDR3 comprises 13 residues. The trim removed 8 bases at V and 0 bases at J, leaving 3 bases unmatched. Germline CDR1 is SNHLY and CDR2 is FYNNEI. The CDR3 loop reads CASRDRANYGYTF. The CDR3 nucleotides read TGTGCCAGCCGAGACAGGGCTAACTATGGCTACACCTTC.

The V gene is TRBV5-4, the J gene TRBJ2-7; no definite D call. The V end lost 3 bases, the J end lost 5 bases, and 12 bases lay between the germline ends. The germline gives CDR1 SGHNT, CDR2 YYREEE (reference sequence). The CDR3 extends over 13 amino acids. CDR3: CASSSEPTDEQYF. In DNA form, the CDR3 reads TGTGCCAGCAGCTCAGAACCTACAGACGAGCAGTACTTC. Looking up the rest from reference TRBV5-4 and TRBJ2-7 gives the full variable domain: ETGVTQSPTHLIKTRGQQVTLRCSSQSGHNTVSWYQQALGQGPQFIFQYYREEENGRGNFPPRFSGLQFPNYSSELNVNALELDDSALYLCASSSEPTDEQYFGPGTRLTVT.

CDR3 amino acids: CASSLVSGTNTGELFF. DNA of the CDR3: TGTGCCAGCAGCTTAGTTTCGGGGACGAACACCGGGGAGCTGTTTTTT. V usage is TRBV7-2 and J usage is TRBJ2-2; tentative D call: TRBD2 (5 bases). The germline V gene encodes CDR1 SGHTA and CDR2 FQGNSA. V shed 1 base and J shed 0 bases, with 9 bases lying between them. The CDR3 consists of 16 residues.

This chain joins TRBV10-3 and TRBJ2-7; 7 positions agree with TRBD1. Trimming took 4 bases from V and 5 from J; bases not matched to a gene: 8. The germline V gene encodes CDR1 ENHRY and CDR2 SYGVKD. This CDR3 is 14 amino acids long. The CDR3 DNA sequence: TGTGCCATCAGTGTACGAGACAGGGAGAACGAGCAGTACTTC. Its protein is CAISVRDRENEQYF.

This clone was picked up one time. The chain recombines TRBV7-3 with TRBJ2-5; TRBD1 agrees at 9 bases. The CDR3 has 16 amino acids. Germline lookup yields CDR1 SGHTA and CDR2 FQGTGA. With 2 bases clipped from V and 1 base from J, the junction kept 5 bases outside the gene matches. DNA of the CDR3: TGTGCCAGCAGCTTATCGCGGACAGGGGCCCAAGAGACCCAGTACTTC. Its translation is CASSLSRTGAQETQYF.

The J gene is TRBJ1-5, the V gene TRBV19; D is uncertain. Per germline, CDR1 LNHDA and CDR2 SQIVND (reference sequence). This CDR3 is 16 amino acids long. Deletions cut 2 bases from V and 1 base from J, with 12 bases between. The chain's CDR3 is CASSIFPRRSNQPQHF. DNA for the CDR3: TGTGCCAGTAGTATATTCCCCCGCAGGAGCAATCAGCCCCAGCATTTT.

This clone was detected only a few times. J is TRBJ1-5 and V is TRBV6-5; no reliable D call. Germline-derived CDR1 and CDR2 are MNHEY and SVGAGI. CDR3 size: 15 residues. V was clipped by 4 bases and J by 1 base, with 11 bases between them. Here the CDR3 reads CASSSGVSSNQPQHF. CDR3 nucleotide sequence: TGTGCCAGCAGTTCCGGGGTCAGCAGCAATCAGCCCCAGCATTTT.